One sample yielded the 16 T cell receptor beta chains listed below, sequenced in a study of T cell responses to AZD1222 COVID-19 vaccine. Some clones are missing from TCRdb's copy, which holds only in-frame ones; the method was immunoSEQ multiplex PCR. The sample includes about 44,000 clones, about 83% of them seen just once. The specimen comprised peripheral blood, sampled on day 0 of AZD1222 vaccination. The receptors were sampled from an adult in good health.

The V gene is TRBV30, the J gene TRBJ1-2; D is perhaps TRBD1 (5 bases). The CDR3 sequence is 12 residues long. Germline V CDR1 and CDR2: GTSNPN, SVGIG (reference sequence). Trimming shortened V by 3 bases and J by 8 bases, and 13 bases separated the two germline ends. The CDR3 sequence: CAWSLGGSGYTF. The CDR3 DNA is TGTGCCTGGAGCCTCGGGGGTTCCGGCTACACCTTC.

The chain employs TRBV5-1 and TRBJ1-1, with 8 bases identical to TRBD1. This CDR3 is 16 amino acids long. The junction had 5 bases not matched to a gene; V was cut back by 0 bases and J by 1 base. Looked up from germline, CDR1 is SGHRS and CDR2 is YFSETQ. CDR3 residues: CASSLAGTGTNTEAFF. DNA for the CDR3: TGCGCCAGCAGCTTGGCCGGGACAGGAACGAACACTGAAGCTTTCTTT. The variable domain in full, with the rest retrieved from reference TRBV5-1 and TRBJ1-1, is KAGVTQTPRYLIKTRGQQVTLSCSPISGHRSVSWYQQTPGQGLQFLFEYFSETQRNKGNFPGRFSGRQFSNSRSEMNVSTLELGDSALYLCASSLAGTGTNTEAFFGQGTRLTVV.

Of note for this clone: This CDR3 is also generated by other DNA sequences in the sample. DNA for the CDR3: TGTGCCAGCAGCTCCCTGGAGACCCAGTACTTC. It is translated as CASSSLETQYF. The V and J genes are TRBV7-9 and TRBJ2-5; D is unclear. The V gene's germline CDR1 is SEHNR and CDR2 FQNEAQ (reference sequence). This CDR3 region has 11 residues. The germline V and J ends were trimmed by 4 bases and 5 bases, with 5 bases remaining between them.

This chain links TRBV29-1 with TRBJ2-1, with D maybe TRBD2 (5 bases). V lost 7 bases, J lost 0 bases, and 13 bases lay in between. The CDR3 consists of 14 residues. Germline lookup yields CDR1 SQVTM and CDR2 ANQGSEA. The CDR3 loop reads CSARALRSYNEQFF. CDR3 coding DNA: TGCAGCGCGCGGGCGCTTCGCTCCTACAATGAGCAGTTCTTC.

The chain is built from TRBV11-2 and TRBJ1-2; D possibly corresponds to TRBD1 (5 bases). CDR1 and CDR2 (germline): SGHAT, FQNNGV. Trimming cost V 7 bases and J 6 bases, with 15 bases left between them. This CDR3 spans 13 amino acids. This CDR3 is CASTTGTVDGYTF. The CDR3 DNA reads as TGTGCCAGCACTACCGGGACCGTCGATGGCTACACCTTC.

V usage is TRBV6-2 or TRBV6-3 and J usage is TRBJ2-7; tentatively, D is TRBD1 or TRBD2 (5 bases each). Trimming removed 3 bases from V and 0 bases from J, with 12 bases in between. Germline CDR1 and CDR2: MNHEY and SVGEGT. The CDR3 loop spans 15 amino acids. As DNA, the CDR3 is TGTGCCAGCAGTTATCGGGCAGGGAGCTCCTACGAGCAGTACTTC. It codes for CASSYRAGSSYEQYF.

V is TRBV27 and J is TRBJ2-2; D call uncertain. V was pared by 2 bases and J by 4 bases, with 20 bases between. CDR1 and CDR2 from the germline V gene are MNHEY and SMNVEV (reference sequence). This CDR3 is built from 18 residues. The CDR3 loop is CASSLAGRSRRSTGELFF. CDR3 in DNA: TGTGCCAGCAGTTTAGCAGGCCGCTCCCGCCGGAGCACCGGGGAGCTGTTTTTT.

This chain uses TRBV10-3 with TRBJ2-3; D might be TRBD1 (6 bases). V dropped 4 bases and J dropped 2 bases, with 13 bases sitting between them. CDR3 length: 15 residues. Germline CDR1 and CDR2: ENHRY and SYGVKD. CDR3 protein: CAISGGGAPTDTQYF. CDR3 DNA sequence: TGTGCCATCAGTGGAGGGGGTGCACCCACAGATACGCAGTATTTT.

This clone appeared a single time. This CDR3 is CASSPTAGVYSPLHF. As DNA, the CDR3 is TGTGCCAGCAGCCCAACGGCAGGGGTTTATTCACCCCTCCACTTT. The V gene is TRBV7-2, the J gene TRBJ1-6; D possibly corresponds to TRBD1 (6 bases). Germline V CDR1 and CDR2: SGHTA, FQGNSA. V was pared by 5 bases and J by 8 bases, with 16 bases between. The CDR3 extends over 15 amino acids.

The gene calls are TRBV4-3 and TRBJ1-2; D remains unclear. Trimming left V 0 bases short and J 6 bases short, with 11 bases between. This CDR3 comprises 14 residues. The germline gives CDR1 LGHNA, CDR2 YSLEER. The CDR3 spells CASSQDLADDGYTF. As DNA, the CDR3 is TGCGCCAGCAGCCAAGATCTGGCGGACGATGGCTACACCTTC.

The chain employs TRBV28 and TRBJ2-7, with 7 nucleotides matching TRBD1. The CDR3 has 16 amino acids. The J segment lost 4 bases and the V segment lost 7 bases, leaving 16 bases of the junction unmatched. The germline CDR1 and CDR2 sequences are MDHEN and SYDVKM. This chain's CDR3 is CASNQAGRGGLYEQYF. The CDR3 DNA sequence: TGTGCCAGCAACCAAGCAGGGCGAGGGGGCCTATACGAGCAGTACTTC.

The chain couples TRBV5-1 to TRBJ1-2; a possible D gene is TRBD1 (6 bases). The CDR3 contains 14 residues. Trimming pared 3 bases from V and 2 bases from J, leaving 11 bases between. Germline V gene lookup returns CDR1 SGHRS and CDR2 YFSETQ. The CDR3 reads CASSSYGQNYGYTF. CDR3 sequence (DNA): TGCGCCAGCAGCTCTTACGGACAGAACTATGGCTACACCTTC.

This clone was seen only a few times. This chain connects TRBV24-1 to TRBJ1-2, with D maybe TRBD1 (6 bases). The CDR3 runs to 15 residues. Trimming took off 4 bases at V and 4 bases at J, with 15 bases between the two ends. Germline lookup yields CDR1 KGHDR and CDR2 SFDVKD. Here the CDR3 DNA reads TGTGCCACCAGTGAGACAACACAGGGACGCTATGGCTACACCTTC. Amino acids: CATSETTQGRYGYTF.

This chain connects TRBV9 to TRBJ2-1; TRBD2 might be the D (6 bases). CDR1 SGDLS and CDR2 YYNGEE come from the germline V gene. V lost 0 bases, J lost 6 bases, and 10 bases lay in between. The CDR3 is made up of 14 amino acids. The CDR3 DNA reads TGTGCCAGCAGCGTAGGAGGGACTCTCAATGAGCAGTTCTTC. It codes for CASSVGGTLNEQFF.

The chain employs TRBV11-2 and TRBJ1-1, with D perhaps matching TRBD1 (6 bases). The germline V gene has CDR1 SGHAT and CDR2 FQNNGV. V dropped 5 bases and J dropped 2 bases, with 18 bases sitting between them. This CDR3 spans 16 amino acids. The CDR3 sequence: CASSPYSGTPNTEAFF. The CDR3 nucleotides are TGTGCCAGCAGCCCCTACTCCGGGACACCAAACACTGAAGCTTTCTTT.

This clone was counted once. J is TRBJ2-2 and V is TRBV2, with D unclear. V was cut by 7 bases and J by 1 base, with 10 bases left in between. Per germline, CDR1 SNHLY and CDR2 FYNNEI. This CDR3 contains 14 residues. The CDR3 loop reads CASTDRLNTGELFF. The CDR3 DNA follows: TGTGCCAGCACTGATCGCCTGAACACCGGGGAGCTGTTTTTT.